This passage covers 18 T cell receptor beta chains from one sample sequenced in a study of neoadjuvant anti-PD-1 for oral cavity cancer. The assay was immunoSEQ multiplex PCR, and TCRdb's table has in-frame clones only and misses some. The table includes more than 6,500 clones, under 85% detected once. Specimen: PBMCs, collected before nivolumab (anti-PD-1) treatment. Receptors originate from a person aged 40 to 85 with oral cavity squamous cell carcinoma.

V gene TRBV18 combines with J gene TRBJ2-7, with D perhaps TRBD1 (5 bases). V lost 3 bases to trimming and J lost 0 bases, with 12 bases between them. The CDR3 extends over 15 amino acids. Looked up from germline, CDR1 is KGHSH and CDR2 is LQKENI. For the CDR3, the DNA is TGTGCCAGCTCACCCGGTACAGGTAGCTCCTACGAGCAGTACTTC. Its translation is CASSPGTGSSYEQYF.

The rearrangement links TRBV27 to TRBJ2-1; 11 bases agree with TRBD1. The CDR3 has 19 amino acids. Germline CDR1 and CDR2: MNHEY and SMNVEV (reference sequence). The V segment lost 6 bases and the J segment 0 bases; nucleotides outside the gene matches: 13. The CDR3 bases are TGTGCCAGCAGCTGGGACAGGGGGTACGGCAGATCCTCCTACAATGAGCAGTTCTTC. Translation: CASSWDRGYGRSSYNEQFF.

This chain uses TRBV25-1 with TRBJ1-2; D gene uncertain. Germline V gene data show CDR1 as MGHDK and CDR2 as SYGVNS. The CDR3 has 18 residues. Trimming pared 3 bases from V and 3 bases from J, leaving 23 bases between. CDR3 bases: TGTGCCAGCAGTGACTCCCTCGCAGATTTTACACGGGACTATGGCTACACCTTC. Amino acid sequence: CASSDSLADFTRDYGYTF.

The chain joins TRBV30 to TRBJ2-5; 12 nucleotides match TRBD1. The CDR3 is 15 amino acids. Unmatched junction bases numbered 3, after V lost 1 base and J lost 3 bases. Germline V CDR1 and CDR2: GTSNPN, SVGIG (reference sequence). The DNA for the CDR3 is TGTGCCTGGAGTGCCGGGACAGGGGGCAAAGAGACCCAGTACTTC. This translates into CAWSAGTGGKETQYF. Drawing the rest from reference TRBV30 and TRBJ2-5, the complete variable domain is SQTIHQWPATLVQPVGSPLSLECTVEGTSNPNLYWYRQAAGRGLQLLFYSVGIGQISSEVPQNLSASRPQDRQFILSSKKLLLSDSGFYLCAWSAGTGGKETQYFGPGTRLLVL.

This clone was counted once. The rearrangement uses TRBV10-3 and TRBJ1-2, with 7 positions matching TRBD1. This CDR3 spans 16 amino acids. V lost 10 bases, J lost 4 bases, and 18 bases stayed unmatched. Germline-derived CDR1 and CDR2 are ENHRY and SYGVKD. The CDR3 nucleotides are TGTGCCACGGTGCGTAATTCCGGGACAGCGGTCTATGGCTACACCTTC. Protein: CATVRNSGTAVYGYTF.

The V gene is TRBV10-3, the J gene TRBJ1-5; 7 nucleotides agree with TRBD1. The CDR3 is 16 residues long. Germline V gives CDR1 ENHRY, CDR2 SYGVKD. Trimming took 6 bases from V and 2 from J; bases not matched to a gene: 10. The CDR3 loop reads CAIRGTGDEGNQPQHF. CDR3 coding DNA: TGTGCCATCAGAGGTACAGGGGATGAAGGCAATCAGCCCCAGCATTTT.

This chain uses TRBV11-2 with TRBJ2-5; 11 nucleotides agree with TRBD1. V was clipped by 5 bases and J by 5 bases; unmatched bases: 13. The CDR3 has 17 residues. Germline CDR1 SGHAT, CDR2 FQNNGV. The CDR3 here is CASSANRDRGYRETQYF. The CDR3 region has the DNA TGTGCCAGCAGCGCCAACCGGGACAGGGGGTATCGGGAGACCCAGTACTTC.

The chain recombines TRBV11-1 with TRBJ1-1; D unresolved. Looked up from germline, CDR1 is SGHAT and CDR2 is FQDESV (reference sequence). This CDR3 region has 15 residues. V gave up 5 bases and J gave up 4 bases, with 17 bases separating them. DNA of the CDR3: TGTGCCAGCAGCGAAGGGCAGATCGTTGGCACTGAAGCTTTCTTT. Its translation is CASSEGQIVGTEAFF.

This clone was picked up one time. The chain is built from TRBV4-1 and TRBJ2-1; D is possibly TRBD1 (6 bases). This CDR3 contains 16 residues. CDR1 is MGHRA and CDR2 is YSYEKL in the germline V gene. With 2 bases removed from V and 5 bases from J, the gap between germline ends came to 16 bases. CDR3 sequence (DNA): TGCGCCAGCAGCCAACCCCTTAGAACAGGGAACAATGAGCAGTTCTTC. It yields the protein CASSQPLRTGNNEQFF.

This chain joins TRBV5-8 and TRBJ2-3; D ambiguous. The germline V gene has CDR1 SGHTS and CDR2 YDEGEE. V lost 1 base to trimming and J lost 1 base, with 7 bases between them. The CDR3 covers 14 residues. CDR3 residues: CASSLSLGTDTQYF. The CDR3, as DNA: TGTGCCAGCAGCTTGAGTCTAGGCACAGATACGCAGTATTTT.

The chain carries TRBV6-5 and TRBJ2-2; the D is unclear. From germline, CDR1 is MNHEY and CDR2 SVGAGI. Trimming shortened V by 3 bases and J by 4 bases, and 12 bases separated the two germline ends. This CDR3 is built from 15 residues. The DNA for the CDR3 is TGTGCCAGCAGTTATTGGGGTTCGGGCACCGGGGAGCTGTTTTTT. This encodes CASSYWGSGTGELFF.

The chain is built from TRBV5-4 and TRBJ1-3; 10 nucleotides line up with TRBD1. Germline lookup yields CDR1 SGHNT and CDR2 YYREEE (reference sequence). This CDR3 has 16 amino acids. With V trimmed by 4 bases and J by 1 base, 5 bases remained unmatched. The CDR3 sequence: CASSHQGQGSGNTIYF. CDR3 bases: TGTGCCAGCAGCCACCAGGGACAGGGGTCTGGAAACACCATATATTTT.

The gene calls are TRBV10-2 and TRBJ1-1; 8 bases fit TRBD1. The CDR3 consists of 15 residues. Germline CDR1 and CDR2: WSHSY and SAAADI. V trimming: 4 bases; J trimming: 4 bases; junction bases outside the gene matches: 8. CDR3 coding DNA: TGCGCCAGCAGTGGGCAGGGGGCGTGGGGCACTGAAGCTTTCTTT. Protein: CASSGQGAWGTEAFF.

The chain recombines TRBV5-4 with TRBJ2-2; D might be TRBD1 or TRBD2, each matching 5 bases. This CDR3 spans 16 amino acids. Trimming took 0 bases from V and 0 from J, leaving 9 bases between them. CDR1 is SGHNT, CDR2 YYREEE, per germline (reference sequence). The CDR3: CASSLERGPNTGELFF. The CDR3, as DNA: TGTGCCAGCAGCTTGGAACGGGGCCCGAACACCGGGGAGCTGTTTTTT.

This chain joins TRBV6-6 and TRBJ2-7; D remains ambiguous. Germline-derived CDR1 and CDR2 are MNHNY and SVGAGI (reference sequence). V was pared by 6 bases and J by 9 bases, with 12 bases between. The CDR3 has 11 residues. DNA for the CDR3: TGTGCCAGCAGCCTACCCGGCGGGCAGTACTTC. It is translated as CASSLPGGQYF.

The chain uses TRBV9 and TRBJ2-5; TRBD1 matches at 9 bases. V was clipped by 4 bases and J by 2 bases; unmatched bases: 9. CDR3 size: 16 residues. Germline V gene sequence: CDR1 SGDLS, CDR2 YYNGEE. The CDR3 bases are TGTGCCAGCAGCACCGGACAGGGGAAGGAACAAGAGACCCAGTACTTC. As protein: CASSTGQGKEQETQYF.

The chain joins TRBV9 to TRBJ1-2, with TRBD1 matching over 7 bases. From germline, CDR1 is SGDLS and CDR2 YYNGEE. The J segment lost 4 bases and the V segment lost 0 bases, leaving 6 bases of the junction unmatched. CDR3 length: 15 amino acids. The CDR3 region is CASSVGRGRGYGYTF. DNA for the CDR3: TGTGCCAGCAGCGTAGGCAGGGGGAGGGGCTATGGCTACACCTTC.

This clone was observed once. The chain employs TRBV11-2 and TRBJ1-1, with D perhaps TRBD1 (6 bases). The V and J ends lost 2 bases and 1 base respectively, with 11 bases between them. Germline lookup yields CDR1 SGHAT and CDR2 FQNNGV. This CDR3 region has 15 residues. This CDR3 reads CASSLFGGPNTEAFF. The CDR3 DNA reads TGTGCCAGCAGCTTATTTGGGGGCCCGAACACTGAAGCTTTCTTT.